One and the same sample provided the 10 T cell receptor beta chains below, sequenced in a study of blood T cell repertoires in COVID-19. The assay was immunoSEQ multiplex PCR, and TCRdb's table has in-frame clones only and misses some. This repertoire shows about 100,000 clones, 80% to 90% found once; its top ten account for approximately 2.5%. The sample consisted of PBMCs or T cells enriched from blood (not recorded which). All receptors come from a woman between 50 and 59 years old who had recovered from COVID-19.

This rearrangement joins TRBV30 to TRBJ1-5, with D possibly matching TRBD1 (5 bases). With 5 bases removed from V and 3 bases from J, the gap between germline ends came to 5 bases. Germline CDR1 GTSNPN, CDR2 SVGIG (reference sequence). The CDR3 contains 11 residues. The CDR3 DNA reads TGTGCCTGGGGGGCCAATCAGCCCCAGCATTTT. The encoded protein is CAWGANQPQHF.

This chain connects TRBV28 to TRBJ1-3, with D perhaps matching TRBD1 (6 bases). Germline V gene data show CDR1 as MDHEN and CDR2 as SYDVKM. The CDR3 runs to 14 residues. V was trimmed by 8 bases and J by 6 bases, leaving 17 bases between them. The CDR3 here is CASGILQGENTIYF. DNA for the CDR3: TGTGCCAGCGGCATCTTACAGGGAGAAAACACCATATATTTT.

V usage is TRBV5-4 and J usage is TRBJ1-2; D call uncertain. With 4 bases removed from V and 2 bases from J, the gap between germline ends came to 18 bases. The CDR3 consists of 16 residues. Germline CDR1 SGHNT, CDR2 YYREEE (reference sequence). This CDR3 is CASSPFGRTGNYGYTF. CDR3 nucleotides: TGTGCCAGCAGCCCGTTCGGTAGGACGGGAAACTATGGCTACACCTTC.

The chain employs TRBV7-6 and TRBJ2-5, with D hard to call. V was clipped by 7 bases and J by 5 bases, with 11 bases between them. The length of the CDR3 is 12 residues. The germline V gene encodes CDR1 SGHVS and CDR2 FNYEAQ. As DNA, the CDR3 is TGTGCCAGCACCCAATTCCGGGAGACCCAGTACTTC. Protein: CASTQFRETQYF.

The chain's CDR3 is CASSLFSGRAGVTGELFF. CDR3 DNA: TGTGCCAGCAGCTTATTTAGCGGGAGGGCTGGAGTCACCGGGGAGCTGTTTTTT. The J gene is TRBJ2-2, the V gene TRBV11-3, with 11 positions matching TRBD2. The V gene end was trimmed by 2 bases and the J gene end by 4 bases; junction bases not matched to a gene: 9. The CDR3 extends over 18 amino acids. Germline V gene data show CDR1 as SGHNT and CDR2 as YENEEA.

J is TRBJ1-5 and V is TRBV2; 8 bases align to TRBD1. The CDR3 consists of 14 residues. Germline V gives CDR1 SNHLY, CDR2 FYNNEI. V lost 6 bases, J lost 4 bases, and 5 bases stayed unmatched. CDR3 residues: CASRVGQGNQPQHF. For the CDR3, the DNA is TGTGCCAGCAGGGTCGGACAGGGAAATCAGCCCCAGCATTTT.

The chain uses TRBV24-1 and TRBJ2-7, with TRBD1 matching over 7 bases. CDR1 is KGHDR and CDR2 is SFDVKD in the germline V gene. V was pared by 7 bases and J by 2 bases, with 4 bases of the junction left unmatched. This CDR3 is 13 amino acids long. The CDR3 protein is CATSSGQTYEQYF. The CDR3 region has the DNA TGTGCCACCAGCTCGGGACAGACCTACGAGCAGTACTTC.

The CDR3 nucleotides are TGTGCCAGCAGCTTAGTTAGTGCCGGGGAGCTGTTTTTT. Protein sequence: CASSLVSAGELFF. This chain joins TRBV7-2 and TRBJ2-2; no clear D. This CDR3 region has 13 residues. The germline V gene has CDR1 SGHTA and CDR2 FQGNSA. Trimming left V 1 base short and J 6 bases short, with 6 bases between.

The genes are TRBV5-1 and TRBJ1-4; 9 bases align to TRBD1. Looked up from germline, CDR1 is SGHRS and CDR2 is YFSETQ. V was pared by 4 bases and J by 4 bases, with 2 bases of the junction left unmatched. CDR3 length equals 14 residues. The chain's CDR3 is CASSRGQGNEKLFF. The CDR3 coding sequence is TGCGCCAGCAGCCGGGGACAGGGTAATGAAAAACTGTTTTTT.

Only a few counts were recorded for this clone. The chain uses TRBV9 and TRBJ1-6; a possible D gene is TRBD1 (6 bases). Trimming pared 4 bases from V and 8 bases from J, leaving 22 bases between. The length of the CDR3 is 17 residues. The germline CDR1 and CDR2 sequences are SGDLS and YYNGEE. The CDR3 DNA is TGTGCCAGCAGCCCCCGGGGGGGGCAGTTCCCCGATTCACCCCTCCACTTT. Its translation is CASSPRGGQFPDSPLHF.